This T cell receptor (beta chain) emerged from a study of blood T cell repertoires in COVID-19. Study overall: In each case, the material was cDNA or gDNA derived from T cells, B-cell-depleted T cells, or PBMCs.

The authors' processing: Nucleated cell number was recorded as an estimate derived from reference gene primer amplification. The protocol was immunoSEQ multiplex PCR, while the TCRdb copy is restricted to in-frame clones and leaves out a portion. V and J calls plus clone size are reproduced from that table; the DNA served to infer D and trimming. The data hold about 9,900 clones, with about 81% observed a single time. Sequences were obtained from peripheral blood. The source of this sequence is a man aged 60 to 75 with active COVID-19.

The CDR3 spells CASRNRGERDTDTQYF. DNA of the CDR3: TGTGCCAGCAGAAACAGGGGGGAGCGAGACACAGATACGCAGTATTTT. The chain carries TRBV6-6 and TRBJ2-3, with 8 bases identical to TRBD1. The CDR3 covers 16 residues. Trimming at V came to 6 bases and at J to 2 bases, leaving 10 bases not matched to a gene. CDR1 MNHNY and CDR2 SVGAGI come from the germline V gene (reference sequence).